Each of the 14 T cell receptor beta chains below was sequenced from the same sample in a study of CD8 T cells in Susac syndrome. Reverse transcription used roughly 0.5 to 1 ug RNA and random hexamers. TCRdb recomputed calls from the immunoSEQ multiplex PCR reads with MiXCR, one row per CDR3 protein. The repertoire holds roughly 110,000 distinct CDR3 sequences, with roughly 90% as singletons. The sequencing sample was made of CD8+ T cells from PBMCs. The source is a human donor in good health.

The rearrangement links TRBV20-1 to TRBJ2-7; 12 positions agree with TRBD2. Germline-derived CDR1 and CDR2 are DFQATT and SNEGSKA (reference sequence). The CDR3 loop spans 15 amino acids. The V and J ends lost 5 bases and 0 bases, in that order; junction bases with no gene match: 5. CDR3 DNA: TGCAGTGCTGGTGGACTAGCGGGGCACTCCTACGAGCAGTACTTC. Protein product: CSAGGLAGHSYEQYF.

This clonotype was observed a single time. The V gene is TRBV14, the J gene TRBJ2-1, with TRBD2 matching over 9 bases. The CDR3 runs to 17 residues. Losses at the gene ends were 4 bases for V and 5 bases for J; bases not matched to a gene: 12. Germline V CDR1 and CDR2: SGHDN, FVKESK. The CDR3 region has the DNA TGTGCCAGCAGCCTCCGTCGTTCTAGCGGGATGAACAATGAGCAGTTCTTC. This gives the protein CASSLRRSSGMNNEQFF.

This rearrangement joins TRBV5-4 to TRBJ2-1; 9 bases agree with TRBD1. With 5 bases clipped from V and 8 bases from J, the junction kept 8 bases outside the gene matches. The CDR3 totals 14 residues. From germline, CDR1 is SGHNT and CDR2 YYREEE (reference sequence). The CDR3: CASSFPGQGYEQFF. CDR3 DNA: TGTGCCAGCAGTTTTCCGGGACAGGGCTATGAGCAGTTCTTC. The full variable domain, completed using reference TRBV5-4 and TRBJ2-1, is ETGVTQSPTHLIKTRGQQVTLRCSSQSGHNTVSWYQQALGQGPQFIFQYYREEENGRGNFPPRFSGLQFPNYSSELNVNALELDDSALYLCASSFPGQGYEQFFGPGTRLTVL.

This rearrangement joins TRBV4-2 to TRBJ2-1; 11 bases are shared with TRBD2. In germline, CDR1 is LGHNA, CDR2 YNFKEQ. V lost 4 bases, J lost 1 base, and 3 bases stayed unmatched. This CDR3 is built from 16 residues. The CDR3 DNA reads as TGTGCCAGCAGCCCCCGGACTAGCGGGTCCTACAATGAGCAGTTCTTC. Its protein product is CASSPRTSGSYNEQFF.

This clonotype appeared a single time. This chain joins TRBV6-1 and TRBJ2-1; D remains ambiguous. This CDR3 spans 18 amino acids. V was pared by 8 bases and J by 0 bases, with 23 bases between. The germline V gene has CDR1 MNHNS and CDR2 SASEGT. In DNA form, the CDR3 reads TGTGCCAGCTCGAATGGGCGTCGCCTCGAACACTCCTACAATGAGCAGTTCTTC. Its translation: CASSNGRRLEHSYNEQFF.

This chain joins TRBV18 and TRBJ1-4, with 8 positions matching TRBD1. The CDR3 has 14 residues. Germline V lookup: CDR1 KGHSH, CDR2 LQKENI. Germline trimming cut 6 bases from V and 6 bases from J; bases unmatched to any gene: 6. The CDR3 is CASSPLTGDEKLFF. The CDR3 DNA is TGTGCCAGCTCTCCGCTGACAGGGGATGAAAAACTGTTTTTT.

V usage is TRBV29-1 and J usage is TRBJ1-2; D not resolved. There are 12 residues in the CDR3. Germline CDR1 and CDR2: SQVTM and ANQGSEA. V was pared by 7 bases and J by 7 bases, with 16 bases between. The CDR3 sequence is CSAGNLNAGYTF. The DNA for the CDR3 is TGCAGCGCCGGAAATTTGAATGCTGGCTACACCTTC.

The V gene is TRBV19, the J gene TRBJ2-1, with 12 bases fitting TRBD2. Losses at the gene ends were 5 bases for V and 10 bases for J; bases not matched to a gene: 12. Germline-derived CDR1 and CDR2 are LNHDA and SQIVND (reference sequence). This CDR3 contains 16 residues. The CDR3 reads CASSRPTSGGPGEQFF. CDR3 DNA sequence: TGTGCCAGTAGTCGGCCGACTAGCGGGGGCCCGGGGGAGCAGTTCTTC.

The CDR3 DNA follows: TGTGCCAGCAGCTCCCGGGACGGGGGCGATTCACCCCTCCACTTT. It yields the protein CASSSRDGGDSPLHF. The rearrangement joins TRBV9 to TRBJ1-6, with D maybe TRBD1 (6 bases). The germline V and J ends were trimmed by 4 bases and 8 bases, with 16 bases remaining between them. In germline, CDR1 is SGDLS, CDR2 YYNGEE. This CDR3 comprises 15 residues.

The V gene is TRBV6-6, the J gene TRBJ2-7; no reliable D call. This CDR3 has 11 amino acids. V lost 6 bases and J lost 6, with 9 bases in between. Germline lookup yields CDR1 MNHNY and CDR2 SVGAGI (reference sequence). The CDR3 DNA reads TGTGCCAGCAGCGCCATGCTCGAGCAGTACTTC. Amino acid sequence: CASSAMLEQYF.

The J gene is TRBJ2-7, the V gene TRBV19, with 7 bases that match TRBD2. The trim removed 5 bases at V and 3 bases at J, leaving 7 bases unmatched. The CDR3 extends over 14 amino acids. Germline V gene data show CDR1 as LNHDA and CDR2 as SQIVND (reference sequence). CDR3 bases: TGTGCCAGTAGTGAAAGGGACTATGACTACGAGCAGTACTTC. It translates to CASSERDYDYEQYF.

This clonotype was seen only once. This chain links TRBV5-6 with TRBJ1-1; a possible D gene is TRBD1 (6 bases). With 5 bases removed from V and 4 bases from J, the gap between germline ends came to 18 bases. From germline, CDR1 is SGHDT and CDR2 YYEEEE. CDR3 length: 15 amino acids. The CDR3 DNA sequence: TGTGCCAGCAGGGGTTACAGGGAGGGGAGCACTGAAGCTTTCTTT. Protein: CASRGYREGSTEAFF. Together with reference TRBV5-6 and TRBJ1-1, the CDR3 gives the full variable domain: DAGVTQSPTHLIKTRGQQVTLRCSPKSGHDTVSWYQQALGQGPQFIFQYYEEEERQRGNFPDRFSGHQFPNYSSELNVNALLLGDSALYLCASRGYREGSTEAFFGQGTRLTVV.

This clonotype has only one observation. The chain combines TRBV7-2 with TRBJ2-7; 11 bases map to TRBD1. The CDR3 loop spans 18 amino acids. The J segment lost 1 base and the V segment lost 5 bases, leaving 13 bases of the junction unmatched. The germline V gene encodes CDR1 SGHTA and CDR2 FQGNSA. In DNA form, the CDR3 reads TGTGCCAGCAGCCGGAAGATATTCGGGACAGGGGGGTCCTACGAGCAGTACTTC. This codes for CASSRKIFGTGGSYEQYF.

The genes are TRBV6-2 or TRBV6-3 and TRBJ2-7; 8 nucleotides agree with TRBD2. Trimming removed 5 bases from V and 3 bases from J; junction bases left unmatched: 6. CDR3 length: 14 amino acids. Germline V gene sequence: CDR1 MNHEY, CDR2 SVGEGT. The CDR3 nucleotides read TGTGCCAGCAGTCCCAGGACTAGCAGCTACGAGCAGTACTTC. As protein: CASSPRTSSYEQYF.